The 26 T cell receptor beta chains below all came from one sample that was sequenced in a study of identical twins. TCRdb redid the calling of the 5' RACE reads with MiXCR, one entry per CDR3 protein. The data hold 430,000 or so distinct CDR3 sequences, with roughly 26% observed a single time. The same data also went into a second study, on T cells expressing NK-cell markers.

The sequenced sample was CD4+ T cells sorted from blood. The receptors were sampled from a young woman in good health.

This clonotype occurred many times. J is TRBJ1-2 and V is TRBV6-1, with 7 bases identical to TRBD1. Germline V lookup: CDR1 MNHNS, CDR2 SASEGT. The CDR3 extends over 14 amino acids. Losses at the gene ends were 6 bases for V and 4 bases for J; bases not matched to a gene: 8. CDR3 residues: CASRAAGTVYGYTF. For the CDR3, the DNA is TGTGCCAGCAGAGCCGCCGGGACAGTCTATGGCTACACCTTC.

This clonotype was observed a handful of times. V gene TRBV7-2 combines with J gene TRBJ2-3; 7 bases align to TRBD1. The CDR3 covers 15 residues. The V gene's germline CDR1 is SGHTA and CDR2 FQGNSA. After removal of 4 bases from V and 0 bases from J, the junction contained 4 bases not matched to a gene. The CDR3 region has the DNA TGTGCCAGCAGCTCCGGACAGGCCAGCACAGATACGCAGTATTTT. It codes for CASSSGQASTDTQYF.

This chain links TRBV11-1 with TRBJ2-5, with 9 bases that match TRBD2. The V gene end was trimmed by 2 bases and the J gene end by 5 bases; junction bases not matched to a gene: 12. This CDR3 has 17 amino acids. Germline assignment: CDR1 SGHAT and CDR2 FQDESV (reference sequence). The CDR3 nucleotides read TGTGCCAGCAGCTTATTGCGCGGAGCGGGGGGTCGGGAGACCCAGTACTTC. It encodes CASSLLRGAGGRETQYF.

In DNA form, the CDR3 reads TGCAGTGCTAAGAGAACAGATCTGTGGAATCAGCCCCAGCATTTT. Its protein is CSAKRTDLWNQPQHF. The gene calls are TRBV20-1 and TRBJ1-5; D is unresolved. Germline CDR1 reads DFQATT; CDR2 reads SNEGSKA (reference sequence). The CDR3 contains 15 residues. Trimming took off 4 bases at V and 4 bases at J, with 17 bases between the two ends.

This clonotype showed up just a few times. This chain joins TRBV7-2 and TRBJ2-3, with D uncertain. The CDR3 consists of 14 residues. Germline CDR1 reads SGHTA; CDR2 reads FQGNSA. V dropped 5 bases and J dropped 6 bases, with 15 bases sitting between them. Here the CDR3 reads CASSLRLLWDTQYF. DNA for the CDR3: TGTGCCAGCAGCCTCCGACTTTTATGGGATACGCAGTATTTT.

CDR3 loop: CSAPQLAGGPYEQYF. In nucleotides, the CDR3 is TGCAGTGCGCCCCAACTAGCGGGGGGGCCTTACGAGCAGTACTTC. The V and J genes are TRBV20-1 and TRBJ2-7, with 13 positions matching TRBD2. J was trimmed by 4 bases and V by 6 bases; bases with no gene match: 9. CDR3 length equals 15 residues. Germline CDR1 and CDR2: DFQATT and SNEGSKA (reference sequence).

Only a few counts were recorded for this clonotype. The chain couples TRBV5-1 to TRBJ2-7, with TRBD1 matching 8 bases. The CDR3 length is 13 residues. Germline trimming cut 2 bases from V and 3 bases from J; bases unmatched to any gene: 1. CDR1 SGHRS and CDR2 YFSETQ come from the germline V gene. The CDR3 spells CASSLQGDYEQYF. In DNA, the CDR3 is TGCGCCAGCAGCTTACAGGGGGACTACGAGCAGTACTTC.

J is TRBJ2-2 and V is TRBV11-2; D not certain. Trimming took 4 bases from V and 7 from J, leaving 7 bases between them. The CDR3 consists of 12 residues. The germline gives CDR1 SGHAT, CDR2 FQNNGV. This CDR3 is CASSSQLGELFF. The CDR3 coding sequence is TGTGCCAGCAGCTCCCAGCTCGGGGAGCTGTTTTTT.

The V gene is TRBV6-2 or TRBV6-3, the J gene TRBJ2-3; TRBD2 agrees at 11 bases. Germline V CDR1 and CDR2: MNHEY, SVGEGT. The length of the CDR3 is 17 residues. Unmatched junction bases numbered 8, after V lost 2 bases and J lost 4 bases. The CDR3 here is CASSYPIAGGPPDTQYF. The CDR3 DNA sequence: TGTGCCAGCAGTTACCCGATAGCGGGAGGGCCTCCAGATACGCAGTATTTT.

This clonotype showed up just a few times. This chain connects TRBV7-8 to TRBJ2-1, with TRBD2 as a possible D gene (6 bases). Germline V gene data show CDR1 as SGHVS and CDR2 as FQNEAQ. Trimming pared 8 bases from V and 9 bases from J, leaving 20 bases between. The CDR3 is made up of 14 amino acids. CDR3 loop: CASFSGHGDSEQFF. CDR3 coding DNA: TGTGCCAGCTTTAGCGGCCACGGGGATAGTGAGCAGTTCTTC.

This chain connects TRBV19 to TRBJ2-4; 9 bases align to TRBD1. Germline V lookup: CDR1 LNHDA, CDR2 SQIVND (reference sequence). The J segment lost 3 bases and the V segment lost 5 bases, leaving 11 bases of the junction unmatched. This CDR3 contains 17 residues. The CDR3 nucleotides are TGTGCCAGTAGTGCCCGGGACAGGGTGTCGGTCAAAAACATTCAGTACTTC. It codes for CASSARDRVSVKNIQYF.

This clonotype came up a few times. The V gene is TRBV12-3 or TRBV12-4, the J gene TRBJ1-1, with 7 bases matching TRBD1. The CDR3 totals 14 residues. The J segment lost 1 base and the V segment lost 7 bases, leaving 6 bases of the junction unmatched. CDR3 DNA: TGTGCCAGCAAAAGACAGGGCACGAACACTGAAGCTTTCTTT. Amino acids: CASKRQGTNTEAFF.

This clonotype was detected only a few times. The chain combines TRBV5-1 with TRBJ1-1; 7 bases match TRBD1. The CDR3 is 15 amino acids. J was trimmed by 0 bases and V by 3 bases; bases with no gene match: 5. CDR1 SGHRS and CDR2 YFSETQ come from the germline V gene. CDR3 residues: CASSYRTGLNTEAFF. Written as DNA, the CDR3 is TGCGCCAGCAGCTACCGGACAGGATTGAACACTGAAGCTTTCTTT.

The chain has TRBV7-8 and TRBJ2-5; 7 bases align to TRBD2. V was pared by 5 bases and J by 0 bases, with 6 bases of the junction left unmatched. Germline lookup yields CDR1 SGHVS and CDR2 FQNEAQ. The CDR3 runs to 15 residues. As DNA, the CDR3 is TGTGCCAGCAGCCTACGCGGGACTAACCAAGAGACCCAGTACTTC. It encodes CASSLRGTNQETQYF.

V is TRBV12-3 or TRBV12-4 and J is TRBJ2-2; 10 nucleotides line up with TRBD2. J lost 7 bases, V lost 5 bases, and 7 bases had no gene match. This CDR3 is 15 amino acids long. DNA of the CDR3: TGTGCCAGCAGTCAAAGCGGGAGGGCAATCGGGGAGCTGTTTTTT. As protein: CASSQSGRAIGELFF.

This chain links TRBV20-1 with TRBJ1-4, with D unresolved. V shed 1 base and J shed 5 bases, with 8 bases lying between them. Germline assignment: CDR1 DFQATT and CDR2 SNEGSKA (reference sequence). There are 13 residues in the CDR3. CDR3 in amino acids: CSARGIQNEKLFF. CDR3 coding DNA: TGCAGTGCTAGAGGTATACAGAATGAAAAACTGTTTTTT.

This rearrangement joins TRBV4-3 to TRBJ1-6, with 8 bases that match TRBD1. V trimming: 5 bases; J trimming: 0 bases; junction bases outside the gene matches: 6. CDR3 length equals 17 residues. Germline V gives CDR1 LGHNA, CDR2 YSLEER. The DNA for the CDR3 is TGCGCCAGCAGCACCAGGGGGCCGAGCTCCTATAATTCACCCCTCCACTTT. Protein product: CASSTRGPSSYNSPLHF.

CDR3 loop: CASRGGADHTGELFF. CDR3 in DNA: TGTGCCAGCAGGGGGGGGGCGGACCACACCGGGGAGCTGTTTTTT. This chain uses TRBV2 with TRBJ2-2, with D possibly matching TRBD2 (7 bases). This CDR3 has 15 amino acids. Germline V gives CDR1 SNHLY, CDR2 FYNNEI. Trimming left V 6 bases short and J 3 bases short, with 14 bases between.

The chain is built from TRBV7-2 and TRBJ2-1, with TRBD2 matching over 7 bases. Germline CDR1 reads SGHTA; CDR2 reads FQGNSA. The CDR3 spans 14 residues. J was trimmed by 7 bases and V by 1 base; bases with no gene match: 4. The CDR3 sequence is CASSLETSTNEQFF. The CDR3 bases are TGTGCCAGCAGCTTAGAGACTAGCACTAATGAGCAGTTCTTC.

The J gene is TRBJ2-5, the V gene TRBV5-1; D gene uncertain. V lost 0 bases and J lost 5, with 11 bases in between. The CDR3 sequence is 14 residues long. The germline V gene encodes CDR1 SGHRS and CDR2 YFSETQ. This CDR3 reads CASSLGVGEETQYF. The CDR3 nucleotides are TGCGCCAGCAGCTTGGGGGTGGGCGAGGAGACCCAGTACTTC.

The V gene is TRBV14, the J gene TRBJ2-3, with 7 nucleotides matching TRBD2. V gave up 0 bases and J gave up 2 bases; unmatched junction bases: 5. There are 16 residues in the CDR3. Per germline, CDR1 SGHDN and CDR2 FVKESK. CDR3 bases: TGTGCCAGCAGCCAAGAGGGGGGGGGACTCACAGATACGCAGTATTTT. Residues: CASSQEGGGLTDTQYF.

This clonotype was picked up a small number of times. The genes are TRBV7-2 and TRBJ2-7, with D unclear. CDR1 SGHTA and CDR2 FQGNSA come from the germline V gene. V was clipped by 5 bases and J by 6 bases, with 11 bases between them. The CDR3 covers 12 residues. The CDR3 DNA reads TGTGCCAGCAGCCTACGCTGGGGCGAGCAGTACTTC. Amino acid sequence: CASSLRWGEQYF.

This chain uses TRBV5-1 with TRBJ2-3; 7 bases align to TRBD2. The length of the CDR3 is 15 residues. Germline V gives CDR1 SGHRS, CDR2 YFSETQ. With V trimmed by 1 base and J by 4 bases, 6 bases remained unmatched. CDR3 sequence: CASSLSGISADTQYF. CDR3 nucleotide sequence: TGCGCCAGCAGCTTGAGCGGGATAAGTGCAGATACGCAGTATTTT.

This clonotype was seen only a few times. This chain's CDR3 is CASSSIKYRGETQYF. CDR3 DNA: TGTGCCAGCAGCTCCATAAAATACAGGGGAGAGACCCAGTACTTC. The chain recombines TRBV11-2 with TRBJ2-5; 7 bases line up with TRBD1. Germline lookup yields CDR1 SGHAT and CDR2 FQNNGV. V dropped 4 bases and J dropped 4; count of bases not matched to a gene: 9. The CDR3 extends over 15 amino acids.

The rearrangement links TRBV5-6 to TRBJ1-2, with unresolved D. Germline V CDR1 and CDR2: SGHDT, YYEEEE. V was cut by 6 bases and J by 4 bases, with 13 bases left in between. This CDR3 has 13 amino acids. The CDR3 coding sequence is TGTGCCAGCAAGTTCGCCACCAGCTATGGCTACACCTTC. Its translation is CASKFATSYGYTF.

The sample holds many counts of this clonotype. This chain links TRBV20-1 with TRBJ2-5; D may match TRBD1 or TRBD2 (5 bases each). This CDR3 is built from 14 residues. Between the trimmed V and J ends, which lost 0 bases and 4 bases, there was a span of 12 bases. CDR1 is DFQATT and CDR2 is SNEGSKA in the germline V gene (reference sequence). The CDR3 loop is CSARDRVAGETQYF. The CDR3 region has the DNA TGCAGTGCTAGAGACAGGGTCGCGGGAGAGACCCAGTACTTC.